This T cell receptor (beta chain) is drawn from a study of blood T cell repertoires in COVID-19. Study information: Samples came from the United States, Italy and Spain, spanning acute and convalescent COVID-19. T cells, B-cell-depleted T cells, or PBMCs provided the cDNA or gDNA that served as material.

Data came from immunoSEQ multiplex PCR; TCRdb stores just in-frame clones and leaves some out. The sample yields 300,000 to 400,000 clones, more than 75% seen once. The sequence was collected from a woman aged 25-40 years with acute COVID-19. Sequencing input: PBMCs or T cells enriched from blood (not recorded which).

In DNA, the CDR3 is TGCGCCAGCAGCTTAACAGGGGGCAGAGACTACGAGCAGTACTTC. This sequence encodes CASSLTGGRDYEQYF. The chain has TRBV5-1 and TRBJ2-7; 9 bases fit TRBD1. CDR3 length: 15 residues. The trim removed 2 bases at V and 3 bases at J, leaving 6 bases unmatched. The germline CDR1 and CDR2 sequences are SGHRS and YFSETQ.